Shown below are 30 T cell receptor beta chains from a single sample sequenced in a study of shared clonotypes between healthy human individuals. The repertoire was sequenced with immunoSEQ multiplex PCR; TCRdb's copy has only in-frame clones and lacks some. The data show about 2.4 million clones, roughly 93% seen once. The source material was naive CD4+ T cells from PBMCs. Subset of the sample: CD45RA+ positively selected. The receptors here all came from a young man in good health. Some clones in this sample may be carry-over from other donors' samples.

The chain recombines TRBV18 with TRBJ1-5; the D is unclear. Germline values: CDR1 KGHSH, CDR2 LQKENI. Trimming stripped 8 bases from V and 6 bases from J, with 14 bases between. The CDR3 consists of 13 residues. CDR3 bases: TGTGCCAGCACTCTGTCAGCGGGTCAGCCCCAGCATTTT. Amino acids: CASTLSAGQPQHF.

In its sample, this clone was seen once. This chain uses TRBV19 with TRBJ2-7; the D call may be TRBD1 or TRBD2 (5 bases each). Trimming removed 10 bases from V and 8 bases from J, with 24 bases in between. CDR1 and CDR2 from the germline V gene are LNHDA and SQIVND (reference sequence). The CDR3 sequence is 14 residues long. CDR3 nucleotide sequence: TGTGCCACCGGGGACGGCGACCGCTACGATCAGCAGTACTTC. It translates to CATGDGDRYDQQYF.

The chain is built from TRBV5-6 and TRBJ2-1; 8 nucleotides align to TRBD2. This CDR3 comprises 15 residues. Germline V gene data show CDR1 as SGHDT and CDR2 as YYEEEE. V shed 4 bases and J 1 base; nucleotides not matched to a gene: 4. Here the CDR3 DNA reads TGTGCCAGCAGCCGCAAGCGGGAGTCCTACAATGAGCAGTTCTTC. Residues: CASSRKRESYNEQFF.

The rearrangement joins TRBV6-5 to TRBJ1-3; tentatively, D is TRBD1 (5 bases). Germline CDR1 reads MNHEY; CDR2 reads SVGAGI. This CDR3 comprises 13 residues. The germline V and J ends were trimmed by 8 bases and 4 bases, with 12 bases remaining between them. The CDR3 here is CASRRGEGNTIYF. The CDR3 coding sequence is TGTGCCAGCCGCCGGGGCGAAGGAAACACCATATATTTT.

The V gene is TRBV6-5, the J gene TRBJ2-5; D may be TRBD2 (6 bases). Near its end, the DNA agrees better with TRBJ2-7, so the J call may be wrong. CDR3 length: 13 amino acids. CDR1 is MNHEY, CDR2 SVGAGI, per germline. The CDR3 DNA reads TGTGCCAGCGGACCTAGGGGACTGAACGAGCAGTACTTC. Protein sequence: CASGPRGLNEQYF.

The genes are TRBV28 and TRBJ1-1, with 8 bases lining up with TRBD1. The V and J ends lost 8 bases and 2 bases, in that order; junction bases with no gene match: 13. This CDR3 has 16 amino acids. Looked up from germline, CDR1 is MDHEN and CDR2 is SYDVKM. CDR3 DNA sequence: TGTGCCAGCGGGAATGTTTTAGGGACAGGTAACACTGAAGCTTTCTTT. It yields the protein CASGNVLGTGNTEAFF.

This chain joins TRBV20-1 and TRBJ2-7, with D uncertain. The CDR3 runs to 11 residues. Trimming took 3 bases from V and 6 from J, leaving 9 bases between them. Looked up from germline, CDR1 is DFQATT and CDR2 is SNEGSKA (reference sequence). The CDR3 region has the DNA TGCAGTGCTAGTAAGGTTTTCGAGCAGTACTTC. It translates to CSASKVFEQYF.

The CDR3, as DNA: TGCGCCAGCAGTGAAAGACCGGGAGGGCGTGAGCAGTACTTC. It specifies CASSERPGGREQYF. The chain links TRBV10-1 to TRBJ2-7, with TRBD2 matching 8 bases. After removal of 3 bases from V and 7 bases from J, the junction contained 8 bases not matched to a gene. Germline V gene lookup returns CDR1 WNHNN and CDR2 SYGVQD (reference sequence). The CDR3 is 14 residues long.

CDR3 sequence: CASSLAGVGYDEQYF. In DNA, the CDR3 is TGTGCCAGCAGCTTAGCTGGGGTGGGCTACGACGAGCAGTACTTC. The V gene is TRBV7-9, the J gene TRBJ2-7; no clear D gene. Germline V gene sequence: CDR1 SEHNR, CDR2 FQNEAQ (reference sequence). The CDR3 consists of 15 residues. V dropped 0 bases and J dropped 5 bases, with 14 bases sitting between them.

Concerning this clone itself: Within the sample, other DNA sequences also encode this same CDR3. The chain joins TRBV7-9 to TRBJ1-3; D is unresolved. V was shortened by 1 base and J by 4 bases, with 5 bases between the two germline ends. Germline V gene sequence: CDR1 SEHNR, CDR2 FQNEAQ (reference sequence). The CDR3 totals 13 residues. Here the CDR3 DNA reads TGTGCCAGCAGCTTAGGCGGGGGAAACACCATATATTTT. Its translation: CASSLGGGNTIYF.

For this clone: The identical CDR3 is also encoded by other nucleotide sequences in the sample. The chain combines TRBV2 with TRBJ2-1, with unresolved D. The V end was cut by 5 bases, the J end by 0 bases, with 2 bases between. Germline loops: CDR1 SNHLY, CDR2 FYNNEI. The length of the CDR3 is 12 residues. CDR3 nucleotide sequence: TGTGCCAGCAGTCCCTCCTACAATGAGCAGTTCTTC. It specifies CASSPSYNEQFF.

The chain couples TRBV6-5 to TRBJ1-2; D may be TRBD1 (5 bases). The CDR3 runs 15 residues. The V and J ends lost 6 bases and 4 bases respectively, with 18 bases between them. Germline CDR1 reads MNHEY; CDR2 reads SVGAGI. CDR3 bases: TGTGCCAGCAGCCCACAGGCCGGTGTGTTCTATGGCTACACCTTC. This codes for CASSPQAGVFYGYTF.

The chain carries TRBV5-1 and TRBJ2-7; D is unresolved. The CDR3 is made up of 15 amino acids. V lost 1 base, J lost 7 bases, and 18 bases lay in between. CDR1 and CDR2 (germline): SGHRS, YFSETQ. As DNA, the CDR3 is TGCGCCAGCAGCTTGTTTTTGGGTGCCGATAGTGAGCAGTACTTC. Translating gives CASSLFLGADSEQYF.

V gene TRBV5-6 combines with J gene TRBJ2-5; 8 nucleotides agree with TRBD1. Trimming cost V 1 base and J 4 bases; bases outside gene matches: 9. The CDR3 has 16 amino acids. Germline V gene lookup returns CDR1 SGHDT and CDR2 YYEEEE. CDR3 nucleotides: TGTGCCAGCAGCTTGTTCCAGGATCAGGGGGCAGAGACCCAGTACTTC. Encoded protein: CASSLFQDQGAETQYF. Full variable domain (outside the CDR3, taken from reference TRBV5-6 and TRBJ2-5): DAGVTQSPTHLIKTRGQQVTLRCSPKSGHDTVSWYQQALGQGPQFIFQYYEEEERQRGNFPDRFSGHQFPNYSSELNVNALLLGDSALYLCASSLFQDQGAETQYFGPGTRLLVL.

This clone was counted a single time. The J gene is TRBJ1-5, the V gene TRBV28, with D tentatively TRBD1 (5 bases). The CDR3 contains 17 residues. Trimming pared 5 bases from V and 6 bases from J, leaving 23 bases between. Germline V CDR1 and CDR2: MDHEN, SYDVKM. The CDR3 protein is CASSPPGGGEVGQPQHF. Here the CDR3 DNA reads TGTGCCAGCAGTCCCCCCGGTGGAGGGGAGGTGGGTCAGCCCCAGCATTTT.

Remarks on this clone: The sample holds other DNA sequences that translate to the same CDR3. The J gene is TRBJ1-1, the V gene TRBV5-4; no clear D gene. The germline gives CDR1 SGHNT, CDR2 YYREEE (reference sequence). CDR3 size: 14 residues. The germline V and J ends were trimmed by 0 bases and 2 bases, with 8 bases remaining between them. The CDR3 DNA sequence: TGTGCCAGCAGCTTGGGCCGGGGAAACACTGAAGCTTTCTTT. Amino acids: CASSLGRGNTEAFF.

The chain is built from TRBV29-1 and TRBJ2-1; D unclear. The germline CDR1 and CDR2 sequences are SQVTM and ANQGSEA. Trimming stripped 6 bases from V and 3 bases from J, with 12 bases between. The CDR3 runs 13 residues. CDR3 amino acids: CSVEIRSYNEQFF. The CDR3 DNA follows: TGCAGCGTCGAGATTCGGAGCTACAATGAGCAGTTCTTC.

The rearrangement uses TRBV5-1 and TRBJ2-6, with D possibly matching TRBD1 (7 bases). The germline V gene encodes CDR1 SGHRS and CDR2 YFSETQ. CDR3 length: 17 amino acids. V shed 4 bases and J shed 0 bases, with 14 bases lying between them. The CDR3: CASSGQGGLSGANVLTF. CDR3 sequence (DNA): TGCGCCAGCAGCGGGCAGGGGGGCCTCTCTGGGGCCAACGTCCTGACTTTC.

V and J are TRBV14 and TRBJ1-2; D may be TRBD1 (6 bases). Germline V CDR1 and CDR2: SGHDN, FVKESK. With 4 bases removed from V and 5 bases from J, the gap between germline ends came to 11 bases. CDR3 length: 13 residues. The CDR3 region has the DNA TGTGCCAGCAGCCCGGACAGAAAATATGGCTACACCTTC. It translates to CASSPDRKYGYTF. The full variable domain, completed using reference TRBV14 and TRBJ1-2, is EAGVTQFPSHSVIEKGQTVTLRCDPISGHDNLYWYRRVMGKEIKFLLHFVKESKQDESGMPNNRFLAERTGGTYSTLKVQPAELEDSGVYFCASSPDRKYGYTFGSGTRLTVV.

The rearrangement links TRBV2 to TRBJ1-1; D not certain. The length of the CDR3 is 13 residues. Germline CDR1 is SNHLY and CDR2 is FYNNEI. V shed 6 bases and J shed 1 base, with 9 bases lying between them. CDR3 nucleotides: TGTGCCAGCAGACCGACCGCGAACACTGAAGCTTTCTTT. It encodes CASRPTANTEAFF.

The CDR3 region has the DNA TGTGCCAGCAGCCTAGGAGGGGGGGCAAGCTCCTACGAGCAGTACTTC. Translation: CASSLGGGASSYEQYF. V is TRBV5-4 and J is TRBJ2-7; D perhaps matches TRBD2 (7 bases). V lost 4 bases and J 0 bases, leaving 17 bases between the germline ends. The CDR3 has 16 amino acids. The V gene's germline CDR1 is SGHNT and CDR2 YYREEE (reference sequence).

The genes are TRBV7-6 and TRBJ2-7; D remains ambiguous. V lost 4 bases and J 4 bases, leaving 11 bases between the germline ends. Germline values: CDR1 SGHVS, CDR2 FNYEAQ. The CDR3 is 13 amino acids. The CDR3, as DNA: TGTGCCAGCAGCTCTCCCCCCAGGTACGAGCAGTACTTC. Translation: CASSSPPRYEQYF.

The chain couples TRBV5-1 to TRBJ1-1, with D perhaps matching TRBD1 (6 bases). CDR1 is SGHRS and CDR2 is YFSETQ in the germline V gene. Trimming removed 0 bases from V and 3 bases from J, with 9 bases in between. The CDR3 totals 14 residues. The CDR3 region is CASSLDTGYTEAFF. The CDR3 DNA reads TGCGCCAGCAGCTTGGACACAGGGTACACTGAAGCTTTCTTT.

The chain has TRBV2 and TRBJ1-2; D gene uncertain. Germline values: CDR1 SNHLY, CDR2 FYNNEI. V was clipped by 8 bases and J by 7 bases, with 17 bases between them. This CDR3 contains 13 residues. In DNA form, the CDR3 reads TGTGCCAGCCTTCCCACAGTCCGGCTTGGCTACACCTTC. It yields the protein CASLPTVRLGYTF. Using reference TRBV2 and TRBJ1-2 for the parts outside the CDR3, the full variable domain is EPEVTQTPSHQVTQMGQEVILRCVPISNHLYFYWYRQILGQKVEFLVSFYNNEISEKSEIFDDQFSVERPDGSNFTLKIRSTKLEDSAMYFCASLPTVRLGYTFGSGTRLTVV.

The V gene is TRBV5-4, the J gene TRBJ2-3; weak D call: TRBD2 (5 bases). The CDR3 runs to 15 residues. Trimming took 1 base from V and 3 from J, leaving 12 bases between them. CDR1 is SGHNT, CDR2 YYREEE, per germline (reference sequence). This CDR3 is CASSLLAYSTDTQYF. CDR3 in DNA: TGTGCCAGCAGCTTGCTAGCTTATTCAACAGATACGCAGTATTTT. The full variable domain, completed using reference TRBV5-4 and TRBJ2-3, is ETGVTQSPTHLIKTRGQQVTLRCSSQSGHNTVSWYQQALGQGPQFIFQYYREEENGRGNFPPRFSGLQFPNYSSELNVNALELDDSALYLCASSLLAYSTDTQYFGPGTRLTVL.

The rearrangement uses TRBV5-1 and TRBJ2-5, with 7 bases aligning to TRBD1. The CDR3 extends over 13 amino acids. Per the germline V gene, CDR1 is SGHRS and CDR2 is YFSETQ. V gave up 4 bases and J gave up 3 bases; unmatched junction bases: 3. The chain's CDR3 is CASSRGTEETQYF. The CDR3, as DNA: TGCGCCAGCAGCAGGGGGACAGAAGAGACCCAGTACTTC.

CDR3 loop: CASSFQPGSWSQHF. Here the CDR3 DNA reads TGTGCCAGCAGTTTCCAGCCAGGGTCCTGGTCCCAGCATTTT. The chain carries TRBV28 and TRBJ1-5, with D possibly TRBD1 on 5 matching bases. V lost 3 bases and J 11 bases, leaving 17 bases between the germline ends. The germline CDR1 and CDR2 sequences are MDHEN and SYDVKM. CDR3 size: 14 residues.

This chain uses TRBV7-2 with TRBJ1-4, with TRBD1 identical over 8 bases. This CDR3 comprises 16 residues. V was clipped by 1 base and J by 7 bases; unmatched bases: 8. The germline gives CDR1 SGHTA, CDR2 FQGNSA. The CDR3 loop is CASSLVVGQAGEKLFF. The CDR3 DNA reads as TGTGCCAGCAGCTTAGTAGTGGGACAGGCGGGTGAAAAACTGTTTTTT.

This chain joins TRBV6-1 and TRBJ1-5; D is unclear. Trimming left V 8 bases short and J 2 bases short, with 7 bases between. This CDR3 is built from 12 residues. Germline CDR1 reads MNHNS; CDR2 reads SASEGT. The CDR3 nucleotides read TGTGCCAGCCAAGTTGGCAATCAGCCCCAGCATTTT. It is translated as CASQVGNQPQHF.

The J gene is TRBJ2-7, the V gene TRBV6-5; the match to TRBD1 covers 7 bases. V lost 0 bases to trimming and J lost 2 bases; unmatched junction nucleotides: 7. CDR1 is MNHEY and CDR2 is SVGAGI in the germline V gene. The CDR3 covers 16 residues. CDR3: CASSYSGAGGAYEQYF. Written as DNA, the CDR3 is TGTGCCAGCAGTTACTCGGGGGCAGGGGGAGCCTACGAGCAGTACTTC.